This T cell receptor (beta chain) appears in the sequencing data of a study of cytomegalovirus exposure and HLA in healthy donors (dated by TCRdb to about 2017). Context from the whole study: A later analysis indicated that the 130 or so validation repertoires were generated on the platform also employed for the 600 to 750 repertoires of the first cohort. Besides the first cohort of 666 subjects, a separate validation cohort made up of roughly 130 different subjects was used. The study was designed to test whether signatures of past pathogen exposure could be identified by cataloging public T cell receptors. The study combined high-throughput TCR immunosequencing, statistical association of individual TCRs with disease status, and machine learning to predict cytomegalovirus infection status.

A note on this clone: Its recognized antigen is unknown. Nothing much larger sits one base from this clone, and base qualities are not available.

Overall study results and their limits: The validation cohort had no HLA typing available for a later analysis, so co-occurrence within that cohort was assessed over all 120 or so repertoires. In the study, some 160 TCR beta chains were listed as associated with cytomegalovirus. Most TCR sequences were seen in very few donors, while some public TCRs were found in many individuals. The authors suggested that the approach could potentially be extended to other disease states and immunological phenotypes. A later analysis found that TCRs clustered in the first cohort also tended to co-occur in the 120 validation repertoires, with 90% to 95% of cluster scores above 0. The classifier was reported to diagnose cytomegalovirus status with high specificity and sensitivity in both the original cohort and the validation cohort. A few of the identified cytomegalovirus-associated TCR beta chains were confirmed in vitro to be specific for cytomegalovirus antigens.

Library method: the immunoSEQ multiplex PCR assay. The published analysis was carried out like this. A statistical classification framework was developed to diagnose cytomegalovirus status using the catalog of TCR beta chain sequences. TCRdb obtained this table from immuneACCESS and retained in-frame rearrangements with V and J assigned. These tables miss some clones; where compared with another copy, unresolved V genes account for less than half of the shortfall, and the remainder is unexplained. Clone size and V and J calls were adopted from that table, with D and trimming inferred from the DNA. For this sample the table gives some 260,000 clones, of which roughly nine tenths were detected only once. The ten most abundant clones make up approximately 12% of the sample. The CDR3 spans 15 residues, from the cysteine through the phenylalanine. Kept here is only the CDR3 DNA, which spans 45 bases and is read in frame from base 1. CDR1 MNHNS and CDR2 SASEGT are derived from the germline V gene. V is pared back by 0 bases and J by 7 bases, with 15 bases lying between the germline termini.

Separate from the roughly 700-subject first cohort, the validation cohort of over 90 subjects was the group to which the donors belonged. Input material: PBMCs. The chain joins TRBV6-1 to TRBJ1-2, with no confidently assigned D gene. The clonotype originates from a man aged 18 to 29 in good health and CMV-seropositive. Here the CDR3 is given as CASSEATGRLGGYTF. The sequence in DNA is TGTGCCAGCAGTGAAGCAACGGGCCGCCTGGGTGGCTACACCTTC.